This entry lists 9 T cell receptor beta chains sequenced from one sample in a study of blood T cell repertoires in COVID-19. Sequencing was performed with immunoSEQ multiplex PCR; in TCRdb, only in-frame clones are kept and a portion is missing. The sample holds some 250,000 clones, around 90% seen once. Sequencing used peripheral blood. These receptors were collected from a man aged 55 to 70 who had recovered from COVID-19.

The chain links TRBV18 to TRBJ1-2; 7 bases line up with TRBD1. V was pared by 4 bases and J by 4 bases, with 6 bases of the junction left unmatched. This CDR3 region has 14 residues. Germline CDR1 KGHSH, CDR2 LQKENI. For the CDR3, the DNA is TGTGCCAGCTCACATGGGACAGCCCTCTATGGCTACACCTTC. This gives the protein CASSHGTALYGYTF.

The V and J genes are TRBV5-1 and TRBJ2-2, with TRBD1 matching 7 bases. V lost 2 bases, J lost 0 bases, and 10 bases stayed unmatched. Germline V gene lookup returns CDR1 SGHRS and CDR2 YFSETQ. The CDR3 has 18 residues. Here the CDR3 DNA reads TGCGCCAGCAGCTTTTCTCCAACAGGGGCCTCGAACACCGGGGAGCTGTTTTTT. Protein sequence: CASSFSPTGASNTGELFF.

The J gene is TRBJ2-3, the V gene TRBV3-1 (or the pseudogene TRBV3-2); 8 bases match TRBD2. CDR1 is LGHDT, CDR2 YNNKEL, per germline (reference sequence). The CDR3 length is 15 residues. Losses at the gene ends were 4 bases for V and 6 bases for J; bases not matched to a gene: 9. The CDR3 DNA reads TGTGCCAGCAGCCTGTCCGGGGGGGCGACGGATACGCAGTATTTT. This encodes CASSLSGGATDTQYF.

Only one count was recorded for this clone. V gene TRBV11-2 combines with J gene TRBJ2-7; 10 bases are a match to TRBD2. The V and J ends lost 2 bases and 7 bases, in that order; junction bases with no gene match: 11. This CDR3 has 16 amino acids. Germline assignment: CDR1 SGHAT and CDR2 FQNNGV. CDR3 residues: CASSLSSGGVLGEQYV. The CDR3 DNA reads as TGTGCCAGCAGCTTATCCAGCGGGGGGGTCCTAGGAGAGCAGTACGTC.

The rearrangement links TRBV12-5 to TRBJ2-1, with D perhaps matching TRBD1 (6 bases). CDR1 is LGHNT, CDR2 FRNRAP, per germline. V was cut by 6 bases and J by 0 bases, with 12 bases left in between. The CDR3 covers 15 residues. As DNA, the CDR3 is TGTGCTAGTGGCAGCGGACAGACCTCCTACAATGAGCAGTTCTTC. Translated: CASGSGQTSYNEQFF.

CDR3 nucleotide sequence: TGTGCCAGCAGTCGACAGGGGGCGAAGGTGGAGACCCAGTACTTC. As protein: CASSRQGAKVETQYF. The rearrangement links TRBV7-2 to TRBJ2-5, with 10 bases that match TRBD1. Germline V gene lookup returns CDR1 SGHTA and CDR2 FQGNSA. V was pared by 6 bases and J by 5 bases, with 9 bases of the junction left unmatched. The CDR3 length is 15 residues.

CDR3 bases: TGTGCCAGCCTGACAGGGGGAGTAGGAGAGACCCAGTACTTC. Its protein is CASLTGGVGETQYF. The J gene is TRBJ2-5, the V gene TRBV28, with TRBD1 matching 9 bases. The length of the CDR3 is 14 residues. The V segment lost 8 bases and the J segment 4 bases; nucleotides outside the gene matches: 8. CDR1 MDHEN and CDR2 SYDVKM come from the germline V gene.

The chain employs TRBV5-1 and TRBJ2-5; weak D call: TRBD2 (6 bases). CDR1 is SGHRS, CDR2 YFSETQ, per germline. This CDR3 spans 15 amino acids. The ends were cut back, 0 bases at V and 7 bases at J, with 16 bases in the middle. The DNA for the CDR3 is TGCGCCAGCAGCTTGGTCGTCCGGGGACTGGGGACCCAGTACTTC. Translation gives CASSLVVRGLGTQYF.

The CDR3 DNA reads as TGTGCTAGTGGCCGGCGACAGGCACCCACAGATACGCAGTATTTT. Amino acid sequence: CASGRRQAPTDTQYF. The chain combines TRBV12-5 with TRBJ2-3; D might be TRBD1 (6 bases). Trimming stripped 6 bases from V and 2 bases from J, with 15 bases between. There are 15 residues in the CDR3. CDR1 and CDR2 (germline): LGHNT, FRNRAP.